Reported below is one T cell receptor beta chain. Its target antigen remains unknown. Base qualities are not provided; no much larger clone lies one nucleotide away. This entry is derived from a study of T cell responses to AZD1222 COVID-19 vaccine (dated by TCRdb to about 2021). As for the study more broadly: TCR sequencing was performed for fewer than 250 trial participants, of whom 200 to 220 were given two doses of AZD1222 and some 26 were given two doses of MenACWY control vaccine. Trial participants were enrolled by age into 18-55, 56-69 and 70-plus year subgroups, with approximately 160, 26 and 62 TCR-sequenced participants respectively.

The CDR3 regions of human TCRbeta chains were subjected to immunosequencing. In the source study's methods: TCRs in the repertoires were compared against a reference library of SARS-CoV-2-specific TCRs that had been generated with the MIRA antigen-specificity platform. Breadth was defined as the fraction of unique TCRs that were SARS-CoV-2-associated. Depth was defined as the fraction of total T cells that were SARS-CoV-2-associated. Using the MIRA data, every spike-specific TCR was mapped to the spike region that the TCR reacted to and assigned to either a CD4 or a CD8 class. Log10-transformed breadth and depth values were compared by one-way ANOVA with Sidak's multiple comparisons tests. In TCRdb, the immuneACCESS table is reduced to in-frame sequences with V and J assigned. These tables do not hold every clone; where another copy was compared, an unresolved V gene accounts for under half, and the others remain unexplained. That table supplies the V and J calls and clone size; D and trimming were determined from the DNA. The sample data list about 120,000 clones, and 85% to 90% of these were observed just once. Together, the top ten hold approximately 16% of the sample.

V is cut back by 1 base and J by 4 bases, with 8 bases in the junction unmatched. Reading from cysteine to phenylalanine, the CDR3 counts 16 amino acids. The kept DNA is CDR3 alone, 48 bases in frame from the first base. The CDR1 and CDR2 encoded by the germline V gene are SGHRS and YFSETQ. Sample time point, as interpreted from the label and publication: about 28 days (+/-7) after the second vaccine dose. AZD1222 recipients given second doses at about 4 weeks or at about 12 weeks were pooled, since spike-specific TCR depth and breadth were not found to differ between the two schedules. Vaccinee samples came from UK trials COV001 and COV002, including a single-blind randomized controlled phase 2/3 trial of AZD1222 (ChAdOx1 nCoV-19) in healthy adults. Trial participant PBMC samples were collected at day 0 and day 28 after the second dose for TCRbeta chain sequencing. Overall results and qualifications from the work: Reportedly, almost half of the unique spike-specific TCRs recognized epitopes lying outside the regions that are mutated in the B.1.351 and B.1.1.7 variants. Vaccine-associated CD4 TCRs spanned the whole spike protein, with dominant responses in regions 160-218 and 743-854. A significant rise in spike-specific TCR breadth and depth was observed after two AZD1222 doses relative to day 0 and relative to MenACWY recipients. Conclusions about previously exposed vaccinees are limited because only six or seven AZD1222 recipients were SARS-CoV-2 seropositive at baseline. Because no day 14 peak-response samples were available, repertoires were characterized only after the peak T cell response. Participants were mostly white British, with more females than males. The authors suggested clonal diversity may have been underestimated. In the small 56-69-year group, the increase in depth fell short of significance, most likely because of low power.

The receptor was derived from an adult who received the AZD1222 COVID-19 vaccine. The rearrangement combines TRBV5-1 with TRBJ2-5; a stretch of 9 junction bases matches TRBD2. Source: peripheral blood, taken 28 days after the second AZD1222 dose. CDR3 region: CASSLTLAGPPETQYF. The nucleotide sequence reads TGCGCCAGCAGCTTGACCCTAGCGGGGCCCCCAGAGACCCAGTACTTC.